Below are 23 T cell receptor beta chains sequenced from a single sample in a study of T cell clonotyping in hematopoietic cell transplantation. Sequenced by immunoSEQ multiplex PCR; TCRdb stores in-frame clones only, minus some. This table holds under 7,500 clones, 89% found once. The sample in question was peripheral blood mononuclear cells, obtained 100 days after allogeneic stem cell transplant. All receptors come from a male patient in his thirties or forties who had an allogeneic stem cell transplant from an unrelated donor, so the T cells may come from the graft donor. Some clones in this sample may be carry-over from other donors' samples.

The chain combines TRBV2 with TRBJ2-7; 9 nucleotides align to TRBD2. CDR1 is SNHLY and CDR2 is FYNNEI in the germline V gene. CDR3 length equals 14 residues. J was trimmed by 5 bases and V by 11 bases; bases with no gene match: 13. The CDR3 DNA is TGTGCCGTCCCGTCCGGGACTAGCATTAACGAGCAGTACTTC. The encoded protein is CAVPSGTSINEQYF.

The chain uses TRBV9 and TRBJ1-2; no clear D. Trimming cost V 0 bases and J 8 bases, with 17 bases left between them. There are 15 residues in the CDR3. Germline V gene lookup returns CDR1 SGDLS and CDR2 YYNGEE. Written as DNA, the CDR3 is TGTGCCAGCAGCGTAGGCCCGATACGGGAGAGAGGCTACACCTTC. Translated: CASSVGPIRERGYTF.

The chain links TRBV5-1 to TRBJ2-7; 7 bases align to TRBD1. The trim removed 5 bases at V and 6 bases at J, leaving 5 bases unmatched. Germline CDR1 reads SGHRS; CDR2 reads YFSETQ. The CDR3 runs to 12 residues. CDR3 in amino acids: CASSWTGLEQYF. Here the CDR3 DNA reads TGCGCCAGCAGTTGGACAGGACTCGAGCAGTACTTC. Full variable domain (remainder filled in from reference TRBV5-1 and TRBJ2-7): KAGVTQTPRYLIKTRGQQVTLSCSPISGHRSVSWYQQTPGQGLQFLFEYFSETQRNKGNFPGRFSGRQFSNSRSEMNVSTLELGDSALYLCASSWTGLEQYFGPGTRLTVT.

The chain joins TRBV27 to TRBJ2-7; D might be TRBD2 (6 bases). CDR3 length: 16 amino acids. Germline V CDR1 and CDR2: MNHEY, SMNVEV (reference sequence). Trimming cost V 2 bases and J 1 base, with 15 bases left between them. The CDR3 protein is CASSLGDGGRSYEQYF. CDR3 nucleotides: TGTGCCAGCAGTTTAGGGGATGGGGGGAGATCCTACGAGCAGTACTTC.

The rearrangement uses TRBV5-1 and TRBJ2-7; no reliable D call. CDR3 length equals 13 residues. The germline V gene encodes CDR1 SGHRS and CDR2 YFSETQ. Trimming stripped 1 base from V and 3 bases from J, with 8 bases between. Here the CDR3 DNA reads TGCGCCAGCAGCTTGAGGACCAACTACGAGCAGTACTTC. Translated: CASSLRTNYEQYF.

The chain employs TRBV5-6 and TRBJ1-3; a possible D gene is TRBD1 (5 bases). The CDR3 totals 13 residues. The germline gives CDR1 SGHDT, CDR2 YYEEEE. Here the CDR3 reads CASFWQGGNTIYF. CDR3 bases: TGTGCGAGCTTTTGGCAGGGCGGAAACACCATATATTTT.

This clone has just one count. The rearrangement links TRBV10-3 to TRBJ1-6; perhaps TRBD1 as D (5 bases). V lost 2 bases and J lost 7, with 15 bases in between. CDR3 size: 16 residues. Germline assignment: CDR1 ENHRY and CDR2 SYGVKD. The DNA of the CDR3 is TGTGCCATCAGTGAGCCCCCGGAGGGGACGAATTCACCCCTCCACTTT. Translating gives CAISEPPEGTNSPLHF.

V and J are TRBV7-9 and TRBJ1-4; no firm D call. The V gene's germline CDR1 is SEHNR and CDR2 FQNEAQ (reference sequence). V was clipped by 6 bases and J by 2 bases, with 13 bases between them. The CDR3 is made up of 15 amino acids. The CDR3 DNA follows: TGTGCCAGCAGTCCAAATGTGAGGACTAATGAAAAACTGTTTTTT. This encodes CASSPNVRTNEKLFF.

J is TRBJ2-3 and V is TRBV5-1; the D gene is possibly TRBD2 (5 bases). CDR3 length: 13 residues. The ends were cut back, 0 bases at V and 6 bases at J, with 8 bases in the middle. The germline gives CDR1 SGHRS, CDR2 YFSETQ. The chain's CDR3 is CASSLASWDTQYF. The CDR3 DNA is TGCGCCAGCAGCTTGGCTAGCTGGGATACGCAGTATTTT. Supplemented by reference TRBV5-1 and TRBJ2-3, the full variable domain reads KAGVTQTPRYLIKTRGQQVTLSCSPISGHRSVSWYQQTPGQGLQFLFEYFSETQRNKGNFPGRFSGRQFSNSRSEMNVSTLELGDSALYLCASSLASWDTQYFGPGTRLTVL.

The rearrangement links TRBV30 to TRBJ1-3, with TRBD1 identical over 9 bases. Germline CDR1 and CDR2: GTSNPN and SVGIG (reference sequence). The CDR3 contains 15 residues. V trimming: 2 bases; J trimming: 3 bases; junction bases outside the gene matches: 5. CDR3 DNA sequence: TGTGCCTGGAGTCAACAGGGGGCGCGTGGAAACACCATATATTTT. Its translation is CAWSQQGARGNTIYF.

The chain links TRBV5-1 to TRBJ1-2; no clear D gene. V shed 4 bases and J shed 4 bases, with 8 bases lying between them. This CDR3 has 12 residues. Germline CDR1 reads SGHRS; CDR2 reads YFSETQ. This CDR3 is CASSPGGYGYTF. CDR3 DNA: TGCGCCAGCAGCCCGGGCGGCTATGGCTACACCTTC. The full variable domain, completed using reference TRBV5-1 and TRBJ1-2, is KAGVTQTPRYLIKTRGQQVTLSCSPISGHRSVSWYQQTPGQGLQFLFEYFSETQRNKGNFPGRFSGRQFSNSRSEMNVSTLELGDSALYLCASSPGGYGYTFGSGTRLTVV.

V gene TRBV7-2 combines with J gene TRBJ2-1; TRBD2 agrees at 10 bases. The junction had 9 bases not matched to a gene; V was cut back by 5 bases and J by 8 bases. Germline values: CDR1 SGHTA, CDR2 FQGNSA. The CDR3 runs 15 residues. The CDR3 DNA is TGTGCCAGCAGCCTCACGGTAGCGGGGGGCTATGAGCAGTTCTTC. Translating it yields CASSLTVAGGYEQFF.

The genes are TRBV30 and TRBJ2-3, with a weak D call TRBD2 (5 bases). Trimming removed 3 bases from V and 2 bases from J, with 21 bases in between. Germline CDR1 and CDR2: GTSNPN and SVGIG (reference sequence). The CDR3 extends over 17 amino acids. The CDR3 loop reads CAWRHEPDSENTDTQYF. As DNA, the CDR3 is TGTGCCTGGAGACACGAGCCGGACTCAGAAAACACAGATACGCAGTATTTT.

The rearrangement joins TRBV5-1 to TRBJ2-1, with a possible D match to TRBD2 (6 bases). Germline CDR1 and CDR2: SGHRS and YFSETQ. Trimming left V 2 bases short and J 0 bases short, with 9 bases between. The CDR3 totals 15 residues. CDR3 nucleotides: TGCGCCAGCAGCTTCGGGGGAAGCTCCTACAATGAGCAGTTCTTC. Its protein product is CASSFGGSSYNEQFF.

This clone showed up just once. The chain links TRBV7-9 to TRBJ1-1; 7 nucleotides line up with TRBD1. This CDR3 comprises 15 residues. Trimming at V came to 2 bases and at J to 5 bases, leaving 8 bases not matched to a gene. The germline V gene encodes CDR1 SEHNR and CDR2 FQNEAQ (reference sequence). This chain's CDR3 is CASSLTGALETEAFF. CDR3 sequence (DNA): TGTGCCAGCAGCTTAACAGGGGCCCTCGAGACTGAAGCTTTCTTT.

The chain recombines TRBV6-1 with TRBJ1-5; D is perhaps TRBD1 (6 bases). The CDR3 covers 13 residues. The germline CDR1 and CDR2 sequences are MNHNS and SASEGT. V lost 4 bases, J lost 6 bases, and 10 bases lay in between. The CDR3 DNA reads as TGTGCCAGCAGTGGGACGACAGGTCAGCCCCAGCATTTT. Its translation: CASSGTTGQPQHF.

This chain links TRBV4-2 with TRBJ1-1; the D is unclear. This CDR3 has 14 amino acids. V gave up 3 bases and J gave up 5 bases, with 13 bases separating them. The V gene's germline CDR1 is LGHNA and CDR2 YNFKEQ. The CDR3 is CASSHSKGWTEAFF. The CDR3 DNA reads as TGTGCCAGCAGCCACTCCAAGGGTTGGACTGAAGCTTTCTTT.

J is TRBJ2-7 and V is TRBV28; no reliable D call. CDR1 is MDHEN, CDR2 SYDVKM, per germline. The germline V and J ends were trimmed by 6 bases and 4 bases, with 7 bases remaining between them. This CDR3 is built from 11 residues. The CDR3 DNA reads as TGTGCCAGCAGCCTTACTTACGAGCAGTACTTC. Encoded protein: CASSLTYEQYF.

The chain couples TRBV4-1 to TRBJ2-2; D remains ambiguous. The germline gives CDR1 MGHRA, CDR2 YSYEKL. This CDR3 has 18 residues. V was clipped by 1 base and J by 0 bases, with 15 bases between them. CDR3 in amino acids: CASSQALLGFANTGELFF. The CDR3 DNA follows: TGCGCCAGCAGCCAAGCCCTTCTGGGGTTCGCGAACACCGGGGAGCTGTTTTTT.

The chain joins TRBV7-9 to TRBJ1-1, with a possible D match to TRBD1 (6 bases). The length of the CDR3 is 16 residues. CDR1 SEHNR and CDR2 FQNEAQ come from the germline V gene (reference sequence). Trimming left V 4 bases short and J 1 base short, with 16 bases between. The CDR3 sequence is CASSSVRGRGNTEAFF. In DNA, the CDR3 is TGTGCCAGCAGCTCCGTCCGGGGGCGGGGGAACACTGAAGCTTTCTTT.

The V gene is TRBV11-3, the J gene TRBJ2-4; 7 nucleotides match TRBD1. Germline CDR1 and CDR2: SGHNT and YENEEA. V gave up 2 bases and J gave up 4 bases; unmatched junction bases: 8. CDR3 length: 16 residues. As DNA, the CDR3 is TGTGCCAGCAGCTTATTAGTGACAGGGTCTAAAAACATTCAGTACTTC. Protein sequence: CASSLLVTGSKNIQYF.

The CDR3: CASSPEYEQYF. The CDR3 bases are TGTGCCAGCAGCCCGGAGTACGAGCAGTACTTC. The chain employs TRBV2 and TRBJ2-7; D not certain. CDR1 is SNHLY, CDR2 FYNNEI, per germline. V was shortened by 6 bases and J by 4 bases, with 7 bases between the two germline ends. This CDR3 is 11 amino acids long.

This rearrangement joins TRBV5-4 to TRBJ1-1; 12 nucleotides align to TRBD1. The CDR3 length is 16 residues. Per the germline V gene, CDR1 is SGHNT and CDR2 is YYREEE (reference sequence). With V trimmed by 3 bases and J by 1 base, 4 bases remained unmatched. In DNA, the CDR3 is TGTGCCAGCAGCTCTCCGGGACAGGGGGCGAACACTGAAGCTTTCTTT. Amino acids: CASSSPGQGANTEAFF.